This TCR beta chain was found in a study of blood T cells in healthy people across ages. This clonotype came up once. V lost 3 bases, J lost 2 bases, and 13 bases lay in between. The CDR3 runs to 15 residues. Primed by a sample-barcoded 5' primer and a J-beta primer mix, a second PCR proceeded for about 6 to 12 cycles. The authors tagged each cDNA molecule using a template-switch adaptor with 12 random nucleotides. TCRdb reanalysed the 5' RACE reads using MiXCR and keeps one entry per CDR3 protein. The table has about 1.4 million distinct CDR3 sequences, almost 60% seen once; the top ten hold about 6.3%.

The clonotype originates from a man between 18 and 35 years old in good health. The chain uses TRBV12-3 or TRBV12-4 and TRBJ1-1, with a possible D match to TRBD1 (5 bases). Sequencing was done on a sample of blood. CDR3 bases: TGTGCCAGCAGTTTCGGTTCAGGGCGTAACACTGAAGCTTTCTTT. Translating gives CASSFGSGRNTEAFF.